This is a list of T cell receptor beta chains from one sample in a study of tumor and adjacent non-tumor tissue in lung cancer. Using its own MiXCR run on the multiplex PCR reads, TCRdb lists one record per CDR3 protein. The sample comprises more than 75,000 distinct CDR3 sequences, 75% to 90% of which are singletons, and roughly 33% rests with the top ten. Sequencing input: distant non-tumor lung tissue. The receptors derive from a man between 60 and 75 years old with small cell lung cancer. Each CDR3 is given with its conserved first and last residue. Fields, in order: D gene, clone size, V gene, J gene, CDR3 protein, CDR3 DNA. D genes are given only for firm matches. Only part of the rows carry a size: once, few, many, or a class if the clone is expanded.

>NA|NA|TRBV4-2|TRBJ2-3
CASSQEASDSLTDTQYF
TGTGCCAGCAGCCAAGAAGCAAGTGACTCGCTCACAGATACGCAATATTTT
>TRBD1|NA|TRBV11-1|TRBJ2-1
CTSSLRGGRYEQFF
TGTACCAGCAGCTTAAGAGGGGGCCGGTATGAGCAGTTCTTC
>TRBD1|NA|TRBV28|TRBJ1-1
CASRMGGGQTVFF
TGTGCCAGCAGAATGGGGGGGGGACAGACAGTTTTCTTT
>TRBD2|NA|TRBV4-2|TRBJ2-7
CASSQELADYEHYF
TGTGCCAGCAGCCAGGAGCTAGCGGATTACGAGCATTACTTC
>TRBD1|NA|TRBV5-1|TRBJ2-2
CTNTLTGVGTGELFF
TGCACCAACACCCTGACAGGGGTCGGCACCGGGGAGCTGTTTTTT
>NA|NA|TRBV13|TRBJ1-6
CATGQNDGSSYNSPFHF
TGTGCCACCGGCCAAAACGACGGAAGCTCCTATAATTCACCCTTCCACTTT
>TRBD1|NA|TRBV11-3|TRBJ2-1
CASNLKNRGYNEHFF
TGTGCCAGCAACCTGAAAAACAGGGGTTACAATGAGCACTTCTTC
>NA|NA|TRBV24-1|TRBJ2-3
CASSEALGFGDTQYF
TGTGCCTCTAGTGAGGCCCTCGGGTTTGGCGATACGCAGTATTTT
>NA|NA|TRBV6-2/TRBV6-3|TRBJ2-2
CNSSYFSAGELFF
TGTAACAGCAGTTACTTTTCAGCCGGGGAGCTGTTCTTT
>NA|NA|TRBV20-1|TRBJ2-3
CSAPALSTDTQYF
TGCAGTGCCCCAGCCCTAAGCACAGATACGCAGTATTTT
>NA|NA|TRBV29-1|TRBJ2-1
CSVDLLDSSSYNGQFF
TGCAGCGTTGACTTGCTAGACTCAAGCTCCTACAATGGGCAGTTCTTC
>NA|NA|TRBV6-1|TRBJ2-2
CANCEDHGMPAGELFF
TGCGCCAACTGTGAAGACCATGGCATGCCAGCCGGGGAGCTGTTTTTT
>NA|NA|TRBV6-5|TRBJ2-2
CVSSNRRAGTGELFF
TGTGTTAGCAGTAACCGGAGGGCCGGAACCGGGGAGCTGTTTTTT
>TRBD2|medium-sized|TRBV11-2|TRBJ2-5
CASSPPAGTRGAQETQYF
TGTGCCAGCAGCCCGCCGGCCGGGACTAGGGGAGCACAAGAGACCCAGTACTTC
>NA|NA|TRBV11-1|TRBJ2-7
CTSSGQGREQYF
TGTACCAGCAGCGGGCAGGGGCGCGAGCAGTACTTC
>NA|NA|TRBV5-4|TRBJ2-2
CGFQDRGTNTGELFF
TGTGGCTTCCAGGATCGGGGAACGAACACCGGGGAGCTGTTTTTT
>NA|NA|TRBV6-5|TRBJ1-2
CASSSRQWSYTF
TGTGCCAGCAGTTCCCGACAGTGGAGCTACACCTTC
>TRBD2|NA|TRBV20-1|TRBJ2-7
CSAIVISGIPEQYF
TGCAGTGCTATAGTGATTAGCGGGATTCCCGAGCAGTATTTC
>NA|NA|TRBV6-5|TRBJ2-1
CASSYSEGVGNEQFF
TGTGCCAGCAGTTATTCTGAGGGAGTGGGTAATGAGCAATTCTTC
>NA|medium-sized|TRBV29-1|TRBJ2-3
CSVEAGNTDTQYF
TGCAGCGTTGAGGCGGGAAACACAGATACGCAGTATTTT
>NA|NA|TRBV2|TRBJ2-1
CVRGGGAHNEQFF
TGTGTCCGAGGGGGGGGTGCCCACAATGAGCAGTTCTTC
>NA|many|TRBV4-2|TRBJ2-3
CASSQEARDSLTDTQYF
TGTGCCAGCAGCCAAGAAGCAAGGGACTCGCTCACAGATACGCAGTATTTT
>NA|NA|TRBV11-2|TRBJ1-6
CTGSLEGPDYSPLHF
TGTACAGGCAGCTTAGAAGGGCCCGACTATTCACCCCTCCACTTT
>TRBD2|NA|TRBV28|TRBJ2-2
CASSHRGSGVLSF
TGTGCCAGCTCCCACCGGGGGAGCGGGGTGCTGTCTTTT
>NA|NA|TRBV20-1|TRBJ2-1
CSAIDPNGTEQFF
TGCAGTGCTATAGACCCTAATGGGACTGAGCAGTTCTTC
>NA|NA|TRBV28|TRBJ2-7
CVSCLRGSLSYEQYF
TGTGTCAGCTGTTTAAGGGGGTCCCTTTCTTACGAGCAGTACTTC
>NA|once|TRBV5-5|TRBJ2-1
CASSFLGTYNEQFF
TGTGCCAGCAGCTTTTTGGGGACTTACAATGAGCAGTTCTTC
>TRBD1|NA|TRBV7-8|TRBJ2-5
CASIRDRGKTQYF
TGTGCCAGCATCCGAGACAGGGGAAAGACCCAGTACTTC
>NA|once|TRBV11-3|TRBJ2-7
CGSGLGTSYEQYF
TGTGGCAGCGGCTTAGGAACTAGCTACGAGCAGTACTTC
>TRBD1|NA|TRBV11-2|TRBJ2-1
CASSWTGRNEQLF
TGTGCCAGCAGCTGGACAGGGAGGAATGAGCAGTTGTTC
>NA|few|TRBV20-1|TRBJ1-2
CSARDLVGTDGYTF
TGCAGTGCTAGAGATCTTGTGGGGACGGATGGCTACACCTTC
>NA|NA|TRBV5-4|TRBJ2-7
CTSNNRVSNEQNF
TGTACCAGCAACAACAGGGTTTCCAACGAGCAGAACTTC
>TRBD2|many|TRBV30|TRBJ2-5
CAWSVSTSGRAHETQYF
TGTGCCTGGAGTGTCTCGACTAGCGGGAGGGCCCATGAGACCCAGTACTTC
>NA|many|TRBV12-3/TRBV12-4|TRBJ2-7
CASSSPLRGSHEQYF
TGTGCCAGCAGTTCGCCCCTTCGCGGGTCCCACGAGCAGTACTTC
>NA|NA|TRBV6-5|TRBJ2-1
CVNSYRAQAVYNEQFF
TGTGTCAACAGTTACAGGGCACAAGCGGTTTACAATGAGCAGTTCTTC
>TRBD2|NA|TRBV6-2/TRBV6-3|TRBJ2-3
CASKAGGPGMQYF
TGTGCCAGCAAGGCGGGAGGGCCAGGTATGCAGTATTTT
>NA|many|TRBV7-8|TRBJ2-2
CASSSLIRTGELFF
TGTGCCAGCAGCTCTCTGATCAGGACCGGGGAGCTGTTTTTT
>NA|NA|TRBV12-3/TRBV12-4|TRBJ2-3
CASSYWGYTDTQYF
TGTGCCAGCAGTTATTGGGGATACACAGATACGCAGTATTTT
>NA|NA|TRBV29-1|TRBJ2-5
CSAGRAGETEYF
TGCAGCGCCGGGAGAGCAGGCGAGACCGAGTACTTC
>TRBD1|NA|TRBV6-1|TRBJ2-5
CASSEVPTGGALKTHYF
TGTGCCAGCAGTGAAGTCCCCACAGGGGGCGCGTTGAAGACCCACTATTTC
>TRBD2|NA|TRBV12-3/TRBV12-4|TRBJ2-1
CANSRSSGYDNEQFF
TGTGCCAACAGTAGATCTAGCGGATATGACAATGAGCAGTTCTTC
>NA|NA|TRBV6-2/TRBV6-3|TRBJ1-1
CASSYTIRGTETFF
TGTGCCAGCAGTTATACCATACGCGGTACTGAAACTTTCTTT
>NA|NA|TRBV29-1|TRBJ2-7
CSVEDAGEQYF
TGCAGCGTTGAAGATGCTGGCGAGCAGTACTTC
>NA|NA|TRBV6-1|TRBJ2-2
CASSALGGGPRDTRGLFF
TGTGCTAGCAGTGCATTGGGCGGGGGACCTCGAGACACCAGGGGGCTGTTTTTT
>NA|many|TRBV5-4|TRBJ2-3
CASSPGGAGGTDTQYF
TGTGCCAGCAGTCCAGGGGGCGCGGGGGGTACAGATACGCAGTATTTT
>TRBD2|NA|TRBV28|TRBJ2-7
CATRTSDEGEQYF
TGTGCCACTAGGACTAGCGACGAGGGGGAGCAGTACTTC
>TRBD1|NA|TRBV6-2/TRBV6-3|TRBJ2-6
CASSATGSGANVLTF
TGTGCCAGCAGTGCGACAGGGTCTGGGGCCAACGTCCTGACATTC
>NA|NA|TRBV4-2|TRBJ1-2
CASSQGSGDYGYTF
TGTGCCAGCAGCCAAGGGTCAGGGGACTATGGTTACACCTTC
>TRBD1|NA|TRBV6-5|TRBJ1-2
CASSYSVVGTGGRYDYTF
TGTGCTAGCAGTTACAGTGTTGTCGGGACAGGGGGCCGCTATGACTACACCTTC